Below, 17 T cell receptor beta chains from the same sample are listed, as sequenced in a study of shared clonotypes between healthy human individuals. CD45RO negativity and positive selection for CCR7 defined naive CD8 cells, a population that excluded terminally differentiated effector memory CD45RA+ cells. The method was immunoSEQ multiplex PCR; TCRdb's version includes in-frame clones alone and lacks a portion of them. The data contain about 2.2 million clones, around 93% of them singletons. The sequenced material came from naive CD8+ T cells from PBMCs. The receptors here all came from a man between 18 and 35 years old in good health. Some clones in this sample may be carry-over from other donors' samples.

For this clone: The same CDR3 also results from other DNA sequences found in this sample. The CDR3 DNA reads TGTGCCAGCGGAGGGGGCAATCAGCCCCAGCATTTT. Translation gives CASGGGNQPQHF. The chain uses TRBV27 and TRBJ1-5, with a weak D call TRBD1 (5 bases). Trimming took 8 bases from V and 2 from J, leaving 7 bases between them. CDR1 and CDR2 (germline): MNHEY, SMNVEV (reference sequence). The CDR3 has 12 residues.

The V call is TRBV4-1, the J call TRBJ2-7, with TRBD1 matching 9 bases. Germline V gene sequence: CDR1 MGHRA, CDR2 YSYEKL. The CDR3 sequence is 16 residues long. The trim removed 3 bases at V and 3 bases at J, leaving 9 bases unmatched. The chain's CDR3 is CASSQSKTGGYYEQYF. The CDR3 region has the DNA TGCGCCAGCAGCCAGAGTAAGACAGGGGGATACTACGAGCAGTACTTC.

In nucleotides, the CDR3 is TGTGCCATCAGTGACTTGGGACAGATATACAATGAGCAGTTCTTC. As protein: CAISDLGQIYNEQFF. V and J are TRBV10-3 and TRBJ2-1, with 7 positions matching TRBD1. Germline-derived CDR1 and CDR2 are ENHRY and SYGVKD. Germline trimming cut 3 bases from V and 4 bases from J; bases unmatched to any gene: 6. The CDR3 extends over 15 amino acids.

The J gene is TRBJ2-1, the V gene TRBV7-9; tentative D call: TRBD1 (5 bases). This CDR3 has 14 residues. Germline V lookup: CDR1 SEHNR, CDR2 FQNEAQ (reference sequence). Trimming pared 3 bases from V and 8 bases from J, leaving 14 bases between. DNA for the CDR3: TGTGCCAGCAGCTTTGGGGCCCTATGGGATGAGCAGTTCTTC. Protein sequence: CASSFGALWDEQFF.

This clone was found once. The chain employs TRBV11-2 and TRBJ2-4; maybe TRBD2 (6 bases). V lost 5 bases, J lost 13 bases, and 12 bases lay in between. The length of the CDR3 is 11 residues. Germline CDR1 reads SGHAT; CDR2 reads FQNNGV. CDR3 in amino acids: CASSLGGRQYF. Here the CDR3 DNA reads TGTGCCAGCAGCCTCGGGGGAAGGCAGTACTTC.

Remarks on this clone: This same CDR3 is encoded by further DNA sequences in the sample. The rearrangement uses TRBV5-4 and TRBJ1-1, with a tentative D call TRBD1 (5 bases). V lost 4 bases and J 1 base, leaving 11 bases between the germline ends. CDR3 length: 14 amino acids. CDR1 SGHNT and CDR2 YYREEE come from the germline V gene (reference sequence). The CDR3 sequence is CASSPPGTNTEAFF. The CDR3 bases are TGTGCCAGCAGCCCCCCAGGGACGAACACTGAAGCTTTCTTT.

The rearrangement links TRBV9 to TRBJ1-1; weak D call: TRBD1 (6 bases). There are 15 residues in the CDR3. Trimming removed 5 bases from V and 1 base from J, with 15 bases in between. The germline gives CDR1 SGDLS, CDR2 YYNGEE. In DNA, the CDR3 is TGTGCCAGCAGGACCGGTGGGGGGCCGAACACTGAAGCTTTCTTT. Amino acids: CASRTGGGPNTEAFF.

V and J are TRBV7-9 and TRBJ1-5, with D hard to call. The V end lost 1 base, the J end lost 10 bases, and 17 bases lay between the germline ends. Germline-derived CDR1 and CDR2 are SEHNR and FQNEAQ (reference sequence). The CDR3 sequence is 15 residues long. CDR3 sequence reads: CASSLEGLMSGPQHF. The CDR3 nucleotides read TGTGCCAGCAGCTTAGAAGGCTTAATGTCTGGTCCCCAGCATTTT.

V and J are TRBV10-1 and TRBJ2-7; the match to TRBD1 covers 7 bases. This CDR3 comprises 15 residues. The V and J ends lost 3 bases and 3 bases, in that order; junction bases with no gene match: 8. From germline, CDR1 is WNHNN and CDR2 SYGVQD (reference sequence). The CDR3 spells CASSDPLQGIYEQYF. CDR3 DNA sequence: TGCGCCAGCAGTGACCCCTTACAGGGGATCTACGAGCAGTACTTC.

This rearrangement joins TRBV27 to TRBJ2-5, with D possibly TRBD1 on 7 matching bases. The CDR3 contains 15 residues. V lost 0 bases, J lost 5 bases, and 13 bases lay in between. Germline CDR1 reads MNHEY; CDR2 reads SMNVEV (reference sequence). CDR3 nucleotide sequence: TGTGCCAGCAGTTTATCGGGCAGGGGGGAGGAGACCCAGTACTTC. Protein sequence: CASSLSGRGEETQYF.

The gene calls are TRBV9 and TRBJ2-5; D is undetermined. Trimming removed 3 bases from V and 1 base from J, with 16 bases in between. In germline, CDR1 is SGDLS, CDR2 YYNGEE. The CDR3 consists of 16 residues. This CDR3 is CASSAWITSSQETQYF. CDR3 sequence (DNA): TGTGCCAGCAGCGCCTGGATCACCTCCTCCCAAGAGACCCAGTACTTC. Variable domain in full (rest from reference TRBV9 and TRBJ2-5): DSGVTQTPKHLITATGQRVTLRCSPRSGDLSVYWYQQSLDQGLQFLIQYYNGEERAKGNILERFSAQQFPDLHSELNLSSLELGDSALYFCASSAWITSSQETQYFGPGTRLLVL.

The chain is built from TRBV13 and TRBJ2-7, with 10 bases lining up with TRBD1. Germline CDR1 and CDR2: PRHDT and FYEKMQ (reference sequence). The ends lost 0 bases at V and 3 bases at J; junction bases unmatched: 5. CDR3 length: 16 residues. CDR3 sequence: CASSLGGTGAIYEQYF. DNA of the CDR3: TGTGCCAGCAGCTTAGGCGGGACAGGGGCGATCTACGAGCAGTACTTC.

The chain couples TRBV5-1 to TRBJ2-7, with D possibly TRBD2 on 5 matching bases. CDR3 length equals 13 residues. The germline V and J ends were trimmed by 5 bases and 2 bases, with 11 bases remaining between them. CDR1 SGHRS and CDR2 YFSETQ come from the germline V gene. The CDR3 protein is CASRSRATYEQYF. In nucleotides, the CDR3 is TGCGCCAGCAGATCGCGGGCTACCTACGAGCAGTACTTC.

Notes on this clone: Other nucleotide sequences in the sample specify the same CDR3. J is TRBJ2-7 and V is TRBV6-5, with TRBD1 matching 9 bases. The germline CDR1 and CDR2 sequences are MNHEY and SVGAGI. V lost 0 bases to trimming and J lost 4 bases; unmatched junction nucleotides: 1. CDR3 length: 14 amino acids. CDR3 loop: CASSYSGQGYEQYF. The CDR3 DNA reads TGTGCCAGCAGTTACTCGGGACAGGGATACGAGCAGTACTTC.

The V and J genes are TRBV9 and TRBJ2-2; D possibly corresponds to TRBD1 (6 bases). Germline V lookup: CDR1 SGDLS, CDR2 YYNGEE. V lost 0 bases, J lost 0 bases, and 9 bases lay in between. The CDR3 consists of 16 residues. The CDR3: CASSVEGTTNTGELFF. The CDR3 nucleotides read TGTGCCAGCAGCGTAGAGGGGACAACGAACACCGGGGAGCTGTTTTTT.

The V call is TRBV7-2, the J call TRBJ2-1; 7 nucleotides agree with TRBD2. J gave up 9 bases and V 4 bases, and 12 bases lay outside the gene matches. Germline V gene sequence: CDR1 SGHTA, CDR2 FQGNSA. The CDR3 length is 15 residues. The CDR3 loop is CASSSTLDGGFEQFF. The CDR3 DNA follows: TGTGCCAGCAGCTCCACCCTCGACGGGGGGTTTGAGCAGTTCTTC.

This clone showed up just once. This chain joins TRBV27 and TRBJ1-4; tentatively, D is TRBD1 (5 bases). Germline V gene lookup returns CDR1 MNHEY and CDR2 SMNVEV (reference sequence). This CDR3 contains 14 residues. Trimming took off 5 bases at V and 4 bases at J, with 11 bases between the two ends. The CDR3 sequence: CASSPGTLNEKLFF. DNA of the CDR3: TGTGCCAGCAGTCCTGGGACTCTTAATGAAAAACTGTTTTTT. The full variable domain, rest sourced from reference TRBV27 and TRBJ1-4, is EAQVTQNPRYLITVTGKKLTVTCSQNMNHEYMSWYRQDPGLGLRQIYYSMNVEVTDKGDVPEGYKVSRKEKRNFPLILESPSPNQTSLYFCASSPGTLNEKLFFGSGTQLSVL.